A single sample gave rise to the 9 T cell receptor beta chains below, sequenced in a study of blood T cell repertoires in COVID-19. Assay: immunoSEQ multiplex PCR; the TCRdb copy retains only in-frame clones and omits some. Among a few hundred thousand clones, 89% were seen once, and the ten largest hold 1% to 1.5%. The material sequenced was peripheral blood. These receptors came from a man aged 40-50 years with acute or convalescent COVID-19.

This chain joins TRBV9 and TRBJ2-5, with D possibly matching TRBD1 (6 bases). The CDR3 sequence is 14 residues long. V was clipped by 1 base and J by 1 base, with 8 bases between them. Germline CDR1 and CDR2: SGDLS and YYNGEE. CDR3 residues: CASSVRDIQETQYF. CDR3 nucleotide sequence: TGTGCCAGCAGCGTACGGGACATCCAAGAGACCCAGTACTTC.

This sequence joins TRBV15 and TRBJ2-7; possibly TRBD2 for D (5 bases). The CDR3 length is 13 residues. Germline-derived CDR1 and CDR2 are LNHNV and YYDKDF (reference sequence). The ends were cut back, 5 bases at V and 0 bases at J, with 8 bases in the middle. This CDR3 is CATSSGFSYEQYF. DNA for the CDR3: TGTGCCACCAGCTCGGGGTTCTCCTACGAGCAGTACTTC.

The chain combines TRBV7-8 with TRBJ1-2; tentatively, D is TRBD1 (6 bases). CDR1 and CDR2 from the germline V gene are SGHVS and FQNEAQ. The CDR3 consists of 15 residues. Trimming pared 6 bases from V and 4 bases from J, leaving 18 bases between. CDR3 sequence: CASSSDRWGFYGYTF. Here the CDR3 DNA reads TGTGCCAGCAGTTCTGACAGGTGGGGCTTCTATGGCTACACCTTC.

This rearrangement joins TRBV19 to TRBJ1-6; TRBD1 aligns across 7 bases. CDR3 length: 15 amino acids. V dropped 4 bases and J dropped 7; count of bases not matched to a gene: 7. Germline-derived CDR1 and CDR2 are LNHDA and SQIVND (reference sequence). CDR3 sequence: CASSNHRDRNSPLHF. The CDR3, as DNA: TGTGCCAGTAGTAACCACCGGGACAGAAATTCACCCCTCCACTTT.

V and J are TRBV2 and TRBJ2-1; 10 bases are shared with TRBD2. Trimming removed 10 bases from V and 0 bases from J; junction bases left unmatched: 12. The CDR3 consists of 17 residues. Germline V gene lookup returns CDR1 SNHLY and CDR2 FYNNEI. The DNA of the CDR3 is TGTGCCATCGAGACTAGCGGGCCTGGGGGCTCCTACAATGAGCAGTTCTTC. It is translated as CAIETSGPGGSYNEQFF.

V and J are TRBV2 and TRBJ1-1; the D gene is possibly TRBD1 (6 bases). Germline V gene data show CDR1 as SNHLY and CDR2 as FYNNEI. Trimming cost V 5 bases and J 1 base, with 14 bases left between them. The CDR3 extends over 15 amino acids. In nucleotides, the CDR3 is TGTGCCAGCAGTCCCGACAGGTCTGAGAACACTGAAGCTTTCTTT. Translated, it gives CASSPDRSENTEAFF.

The chain employs TRBV30 and TRBJ1-4, with 7 bases aligning to TRBD1. Germline loops: CDR1 GTSNPN, CDR2 SVGIG (reference sequence). This CDR3 spans 15 amino acids. After removal of 5 bases from V and 8 bases from J, the junction contained 14 bases not matched to a gene. The CDR3 is CAWGRTRGTAEKLFF. The CDR3 nucleotides are TGTGCCTGGGGTCGAACCAGGGGGACTGCAGAAAAACTGTTTTTT.

The chain combines TRBV9 with TRBJ1-2; the D gene is possibly TRBD1 (6 bases). V lost 4 bases, J lost 7 bases, and 17 bases lay in between. The CDR3 is made up of 14 amino acids. Germline loops: CDR1 SGDLS, CDR2 YYNGEE. The CDR3 is CASSTRQAPFGYTF. The CDR3 region has the DNA TGTGCCAGCAGCACCAGACAGGCTCCCTTTGGCTACACCTTC.

This clone was counted only a few times. This chain links TRBV2 with TRBJ2-7; 12 nucleotides agree with TRBD2. This CDR3 is built from 15 residues. Germline V gene sequence: CDR1 SNHLY, CDR2 FYNNEI. After removal of 2 bases from V and 7 bases from J, the junction contained 6 bases not matched to a gene. In nucleotides, the CDR3 is TGTGCCAGCAGTGAATCTAGCGGGAGGGCCGGGGAGCAGTACTTC. This translates into CASSESSGRAGEQYF.